This T cell receptor (beta chain) was found in a study of graft-versus-host responses after intestinal transplantation (dated by TCRdb to about 2021). As for the study more broadly: The transplants that recipients received were multivisceral, liver-intestinal, or isolated intestinal. Donor T cell macrochimerism was defined as a peak of at least 4% donor T cells among recipient peripheral blood mononuclear cells. Every recipient was given anti-thymocyte globulin induction, followed by about 3 years of maintenance tacrolimus and steroids. Bulk TCR-beta CDR3 sequencing was used to track graft-versus-host and host-versus-graft alloreactive T cell clones in the graft, circulation and bone marrow after intestinal transplantation. Of the 20 to 30 intestinal transplant recipients enrolled in the cohort, one of whom was a retransplant, 3 patients without pretransplant specimens were excluded. Instead of going to the commercial service, samples from three later patients were sequenced in-house on an Illumina MiSeq and processed with MiXCR. To identify alloreactive clones, pre-transplant mixed lymphocyte reaction products were sequenced and then compared with unstimulated pre-transplant donor and recipient T cells. Points the paper makes about the study in general: The conclusions were limited by the relatively low number and heterogeneity of the intestinal transplant patients. In the allografts of patients with donor T cell macrochimerism, GvH to HvG T cell clonal ratios were high. Early after transplant, declines in HvG clones were associated with peak levels of circulating GvH clones. GvH clones turned up in recipient bone marrow, with some appearing earlier in ileal mucosa or blood, a pattern consistent with an intestinal mucosal origin.

CDR1 and CDR2 were assigned from the germline V gene as MGHRA and YSYEKL. Reading from cysteine to phenylalanine, the CDR3 counts 16 amino acids. The sequence is cut down to CDR3 DNA, 48 bases in frame from base 1. V loses 0 bases, J loses 1 base, and the germline ends lie 13 bases apart. The time point label for this specimen denotes: cells obtained before transplantation from donor or recipient. CD3+CD4+ and CD3+CD8+ populations were FACS-sorted from unstimulated pre-transplant donor and recipient cells taken from spleen or lymph nodes. With respect to this clone: The antigen it binds to is not known. No much larger clonotype is one base removed from it; base qualities were not supplied.

The library was produced with the immunoSEQ multiplex PCR assay. For most patients, genomic DNA was isolated with the Qiagen DNeasy Blood and Tissue Kit and shipped frozen to Adaptive Biotechnologies for TCR sequencing. For most patients, genomic DNA was subjected to high-throughput TCR-beta CDR3 sequencing by Adaptive Biotechnologies. Under the source paper's analysis protocol: TCR sequencing data were retrieved from Adaptive's ImmunoSEQ software for some 19 patients, whereas a few other patients were processed with MiXCR and VDJtools. To correct CD4 versus CD8 sorting errors, any sequence found in both subsets at a frequency ratio below 5:1 was removed. CDR3 nucleotide sequences shared between donor and recipient were removed because their origin could not be assigned. At least 2-fold expansion over unstimulated cells and a minimum CFSE-low frequency of 0.002% (template counts) or 0.001% (read counts) were required for clones to be classified as alloreactive. A clone was considered mappable if detected in the sequenced pre-transplant spleen, lymph node, or MLR CFSE-low populations of the donor or recipient. The cumulative frequency of alloreactive clones was calculated as a percentage of all sequences, weighted by copy number. Here the immuneACCESS table is served through TCRdb, limited to in-frame sequences with V and J called. Missing clones are a known gap in these copies; in checked studies unresolved V genes cover under half, and the rest lacks a known reason. From that table come the V and J calls and clone size; the DNA was used to work out D and trimming. Counted in this sample were approximately 110,000 clones; roughly 93% of them appeared once. Together, the top ten hold around 1.2% of the sample.

The V gene is TRBV4-1 and the J gene is TRBJ2-7; D gene: possibly TRBD2, on 7 matching bases. The sequenced sample was unstimulated CD8+ T cells sorted from spleen or lymph node cells, obtained before transplant. The sequence derives from a human donor who was the organ donor for an intestinal transplant. Here is the DNA: TGCGCCAGCAGCCAAGATCAGGAGGGGGGGTCCTACGAGCAGTACTTC. This sequence encodes CASSQDQEGGSYEQYF.